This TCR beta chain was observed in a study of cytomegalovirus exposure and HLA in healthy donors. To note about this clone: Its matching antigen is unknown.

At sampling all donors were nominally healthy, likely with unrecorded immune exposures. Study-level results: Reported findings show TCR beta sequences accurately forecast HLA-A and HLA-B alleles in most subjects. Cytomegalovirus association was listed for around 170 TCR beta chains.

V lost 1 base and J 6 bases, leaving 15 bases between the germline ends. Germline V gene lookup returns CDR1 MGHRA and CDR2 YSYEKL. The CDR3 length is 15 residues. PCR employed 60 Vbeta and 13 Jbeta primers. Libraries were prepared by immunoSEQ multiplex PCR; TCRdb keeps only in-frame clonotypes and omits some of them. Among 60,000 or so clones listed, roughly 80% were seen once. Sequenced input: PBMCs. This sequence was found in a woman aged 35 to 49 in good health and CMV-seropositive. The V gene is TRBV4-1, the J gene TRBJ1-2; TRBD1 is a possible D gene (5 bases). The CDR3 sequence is CASSQVGVGIDGYTF. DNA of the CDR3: TGCGCCAGCAGCCAAGTAGGGGTGGGGATTGATGGCTACACCTTC.